The 11 T cell receptor beta chains below were found in one sample sequenced in a study of chemoradiotherapy in HPV16-positive cancers. The protocol was immunoSEQ multiplex PCR, while the TCRdb copy is restricted to in-frame clones and leaves out a portion. The sample lists more than 950 clones, roughly 89% occurring once. Sequenced here: tumor tissue, sampled from a patient who underwent chemoradiotherapy. Every receptor here comes from a human donor with HPV-associated anogenital cancer.

V usage is TRBV4-3 and J usage is TRBJ1-4; D gene unclear. The CDR3 consists of 15 residues. The germline gives CDR1 LGHNA, CDR2 YSLEER. Trimming removed 3 bases from V and 0 bases from J, with 8 bases in between. DNA for the CDR3: TGCGCCAGCAGCCAGGCGGGCACAACTAATGAAAAACTGTTTTTT. Encoded protein: CASSQAGTTNEKLFF.

The chain employs TRBV5-8 and TRBJ2-4; D is unclear. Trimming removed 1 base at V and 0 bases at J, with 8 bases between. Germline-derived CDR1 and CDR2 are SGHTS and YDEGEE. The CDR3 is 15 residues long. CDR3 sequence (DNA): TGTGCCAGCAGCTTGAAGTTGGGAGCCAAAAACATTCAGTACTTC. It encodes CASSLKLGAKNIQYF.

This clone was picked up one time. The chain combines TRBV4-2 with TRBJ1-1; TRBD1 aligns across 8 bases. The V and J ends lost 4 bases and 6 bases, in that order; junction bases with no gene match: 7. Germline assignment: CDR1 LGHNA and CDR2 YNFKEQ. The length of the CDR3 is 14 residues. CDR3 coding DNA: TGTGCCAGCAGCCGTGACAGGGGAAGGCCTGAAGCTTTCTTT. Residues: CASSRDRGRPEAFF.

The V gene is TRBV28, the J gene TRBJ2-7, with D unclear. CDR1 and CDR2 from the germline V gene are MDHEN and SYDVKM. V was pared by 5 bases and J by 4 bases, with 18 bases between. This CDR3 is built from 15 residues. The DNA for the CDR3 is TGTGCCAGCAGTCCTTCACCGATTAATGTATACGAGCAGTACTTC. Residues: CASSPSPINVYEQYF.

The gene calls are TRBV14 and TRBJ2-7; D might be TRBD1 (7 bases). This CDR3 has 15 residues. Trimming pared 1 base from V and 4 bases from J, leaving 14 bases between. The germline gives CDR1 SGHDN, CDR2 FVKESK. CDR3 coding DNA: TGTGCCAGCAGCCAAGCGCGGGACAGACTATACGAGCAGTACTTC. Its protein product is CASSQARDRLYEQYF.

The chain uses TRBV29-1 and TRBJ2-5; D possibly uses TRBD1 or TRBD2 (6 bases each). Per the germline V gene, CDR1 is SQVTM and CDR2 is ANQGSEA. The CDR3 consists of 14 residues. Between the trimmed V and J ends, which lost 3 bases and 4 bases, there was a span of 15 bases. CDR3: CSVELGARGETQYF. DNA of the CDR3: TGCAGCGTTGAGTTGGGGGCGCGGGGAGAGACCCAGTACTTC.

The gene calls are TRBV6-5 and TRBJ2-5; 7 positions match TRBD1. CDR3 length equals 14 residues. Losses at the gene ends were 8 bases for V and 4 bases for J; bases not matched to a gene: 10. CDR1 is MNHEY and CDR2 is SVGAGI in the germline V gene. The CDR3 coding sequence is TGTGCCAGCTACGGGACAGACCCCCGAGAGACCCAGTACTTC. Translation: CASYGTDPRETQYF.

The V and J genes are TRBV5-1 and TRBJ1-2, with D perhaps matching TRBD1 (5 bases). In germline, CDR1 is SGHRS, CDR2 YFSETQ. Trimming took 2 bases from V and 4 from J, leaving 6 bases between them. CDR3 length: 12 residues. In nucleotides, the CDR3 is TGCGCCAGCAGCTTAGACAGCTATGGCTACACCTTC. It is translated as CASSLDSYGYTF.

This sequence joins TRBV5-4 and TRBJ1-1; 7 positions agree with TRBD1. J lost 4 bases, V lost 5 bases, and 11 bases had no gene match. CDR3 length: 15 amino acids. The germline CDR1 and CDR2 sequences are SGHNT and YYREEE (reference sequence). DNA of the CDR3: TGTGCCAGCAGTCGACAGGGCGACGCTACCACTGAAGCTTTCTTT. This sequence encodes CASSRQGDATTEAFF.

The J gene is TRBJ2-5, the V gene TRBV25-1, with TRBD2 matching 13 bases. The V and J ends lost 4 bases and 0 bases, in that order; junction bases with no gene match: 8. CDR1 and CDR2 (germline): MGHDK, SYGVNS. The CDR3 contains 18 residues. Here the CDR3 reads CASSGRTSGGFYQETQYF. The CDR3 DNA sequence: TGTGCCAGCAGTGGAAGGACTAGCGGGGGTTTTTACCAAGAGACCCAGTACTTC.

The chain is built from TRBV4-3 and TRBJ2-3, with no clear D. CDR1 LGHNA and CDR2 YSLEER come from the germline V gene. The V end lost 4 bases, the J end lost 4 bases, and 9 bases lay between the germline ends. The CDR3 runs 13 residues. The CDR3 DNA follows: TGCGCCAGCAGCCTGGATAGGGCAGATACGCAGTATTTT. It codes for CASSLDRADTQYF.